The subject of this entry is one T cell receptor beta chain. There are many counts of this clonotype. Its antigen remains unidentified. Base qualities are not at hand, and no much larger clone is one base apart. Ophthalmopathy patients had moderately to severely active disease, Clinical Activity Score of at least 3, NOSPECS grade of at least 4, and duration under 3 months. Exclusion was applied to patients with uncontrolled infections, other autoimmune diseases, pregnancy or lactation. Diagnoses relied on clinical symptoms, serum thyroxine and TRAb, thyroid ultrasound and orbital computed tomography. Ficoll-Paque density gradient centrifugation was used to isolate PBMCs from about 10 ml of fresh peripheral blood. Total RNA was extracted with Trizol reagent, and quality was checked on an Agilent 2100 Bioanalyzer. CDR3 length: 13 amino acids, cysteine to phenylalanine. CDR3 DNA only is kept here, 39 bases in frame from base 1. The germline V gene gives CDR1 as MNHEY and CDR2 as SVGEGT. Cut back by 7 bases and 0 bases, the V and J ends lie 10 bases apart.

The record originates from a study of T cells in Graves' hyperthyroidism and ophthalmopathy (dated by TCRdb to between 2018 and 2020). A note on the overall study: Peripheral blood samples were taken at initial diagnosis, before any treatment was given. To identify TCR V-J signatures that set the groups apart, the researchers used a discovery cohort of 100 patients, made up of some 41 with Graves' ophthalmopathy and some 58 with stable Graves' hyperthyroidism. An independent validation cohort of under 20 hyperthyroidism patients and approximately 15 patients who later progressed to ophthalmopathy tested prospective prediction of ophthalmopathy. The 75 to 100 discovery patients were randomly split 7:3 into training and test sets. In several Graves' hyperthyroidism patients, the study also compared T-cell repertoires from thyroid tissue with T-cell repertoires from blood. Following sampling, methimazole starting at 30 mg daily was given to hyperthyroidism patients, and high-dose intravenous methylprednisolone was given to ophthalmopathy patients. The paper describes TCR Vbeta CDR3 sequencing of 130 to 150 peripheral blood samples, made up of roughly 40 ophthalmopathy patients, some 76 hyperthyroidism patients and around 17 progressor patients. What the study reported, not specific to this receptor: No statistical method was used to set the sample size in advance, and investigators knew the group allocation. Most expanded thyroid clonotypes (frequency above 0.001) were also detected in blood, a finding suggesting that blood repertoires may reflect thyroid immune responses. In validation, progression to ophthalmopathy was predicted by the model with roughly 69% sensitivity and under 85% specificity, a median of roughly six months before onset. A model built on a 13 V-J signature distinguished ophthalmopathy from stable hyperthyroidism, reaching roughly 88% sensitivity and under 84% specificity in cross-validation and 80%/75% in testing.

Amplification of TCR beta CDR3 regions was carried out from RNA transcripts. A first-round RT-PCR of the TCR CDR3 used the HTBI primer set with the Qiagen OneStep RT-PCR kit. A second multiplex PCR round built the libraries, followed by size selection and purification. Libraries were sequenced paired-end with 100 bp reads on an Illumina HiSeq2000. The paper's processing steps were these. Raw data were processed with SOAPnuke, discarding reads with adapters, uncalled bases, mean Phred below 15, or no exact constant-primer or identifier match. High-quality paired reads were merged using COPE v1.2.5, and each unique nucleotide sequence was defined as a clonotype. MiTCR v1.1 was used to align the clonotypes against IMGT TRBV, TRBD and TRBJ reference segments. The analysis included only V-J combinations with a frequency above 0.0001, which together covered 99.2% of the repertoires. The TCS score was defined as the ratio of F50 (clonal expansion) to E x V (chaos), calculated using BLOSUM62-based TCRdist between CDR3 peptides within each V-J. Welch's t-statistics and random forest reduced fewer than 550 V-J features to 13, which were used in a naive Bayes classifier (R e1071). Using fastp trimming at Q25 and MiXCR clonotype assembly, TCRdb reanalyzed the public sequencing data and kept in-frame beta chains. All rows with the same CDR3 protein become a single entry with the most common DNA and genes. The V and J calls follow TCRdb's processing rather than the paper's. The sample table shows 400,000 to 550,000 distinct CDR3 sequences, and approximately 24% are seen once. Around 10% of the sample rests with the top ten.

This chain joins TRBV6-2 or TRBV6-3 to TRBJ2-7, with no confidently assigned D gene. What was sequenced was blood. This sequence originates from a woman between 25 and 40 years old with Graves' ophthalmopathy. The nucleotide sequence is given as TGTGCCAGCATGCGCCTTGTCTCCTACGAGCAGTACTTC. The encoded protein is CASMRLVSYEQYF.